Below, 17 T cell receptor beta chains from the same sample are listed, as sequenced in a study of CD8+ T cells in alopecia areata. Treatment defined: oral pan-JAK inhibitor, 5-10 mg twice daily. Extracted from the samples, RNA was reverse transcribed into cDNA to serve as the sequencing template. Assay: immunoSEQ multiplex PCR; the TCRdb copy retains only in-frame clones and omits some. This table holds over 250,000 clones, 60% found once. The sequencing here drew on CD4+ T cells sorted from blood, taken at week 52, from a patient treated with tofacitinib. These receptors were collected from a human donor with alopecia areata.

This clone was recorded a few times. CDR3: CSVQGLSYNEQFF. The CDR3 coding sequence is TGCAGCGTACAGGGGCTTTCCTACAATGAGCAGTTCTTC. The chain carries TRBV29-1 and TRBJ2-1, with 7 bases lining up with TRBD1. Trimming removed 6 bases from V and 1 base from J; junction bases left unmatched: 3. Germline assignment: CDR1 SQVTM and CDR2 ANQGSEA. This CDR3 has 13 residues.

Regarding this clone: Other nucleotide sequences in the sample specify the same CDR3. This chain joins TRBV2 and TRBJ1-2; the match to TRBD1 covers 11 bases. Trimming cost V 3 bases and J 2 bases; bases outside gene matches: 2. The germline V gene has CDR1 SNHLY and CDR2 FYNNEI. The length of the CDR3 is 15 residues. The CDR3 nucleotides read TGTGCCAGCAGTGACGGGACAGGGGGAAACTATGGCTACACCTTC. Protein product: CASSDGTGGNYGYTF.

Only a few counts were recorded for this clone. Other DNA sequences within the sample encode an identical CDR3. V is TRBV29-1 and J is TRBJ2-7, with D possibly being TRBD1 (6 bases). The CDR3 has 12 amino acids. V was trimmed by 7 bases and J by 0 bases, leaving 10 bases between them. Germline lookup yields CDR1 SQVTM and CDR2 ANQGSEA. In DNA form, the CDR3 reads TGCAGCGGAGGACAGAGCTCCTACGAGCAGTACTTC. Protein sequence: CSGGQSSYEQYF.

V is TRBV4-1 and J is TRBJ2-7; the D is unclear. CDR3 length: 14 amino acids. Germline CDR1 and CDR2: MGHRA and YSYEKL. With 4 bases removed from V and 2 bases from J, the gap between germline ends came to 12 bases. The CDR3, as DNA: TGCGCCAGCAGCCTCTCACACACGGCCTACGAGCAGTACTTC. This translates into CASSLSHTAYEQYF.

The rearrangement links TRBV6-1 to TRBJ1-6; no clear D. The germline V gene has CDR1 MNHNS and CDR2 SASEGT. This CDR3 spans 11 amino acids. Trimming took off 8 bases at V and 14 bases at J, with 13 bases between the two ends. The CDR3 coding sequence is TGTGCCAGCGTTCTAAAAGAGACCCTCCACTTT. Its translation is CASVLKETLHF.

This clone showed up just a few times. A much larger clone is a single base away; this may be a read error. This sequence joins TRBV5-4 and TRBJ1-1; D unclear. The CDR3 has 12 residues. Germline CDR1 and CDR2: SGHNT and YYREEE (reference sequence). V lost 2 bases and J 2 bases, leaving 4 bases between the germline ends. This CDR3 is CASSLQNTEAFF. DNA for the CDR3: TGTGCCAGCAGCTTACAAAACACTGAAGCTTTCTTT.

This clone was observed a handful of times. The rearrangement links TRBV30 to TRBJ1-4, with D uncertain. Germline V CDR1 and CDR2: GTSNPN, SVGIG (reference sequence). The CDR3 consists of 14 residues. The V end lost 2 bases, the J end lost 8 bases, and 15 bases lay between the germline ends. The DNA for the CDR3 is TGTGCCTGGAGTTCGGACTCCTGGGGAGAAAAACTGTTTTTT. Translated, it gives CAWSSDSWGEKLFF. Full variable domain (rest looked up from reference TRBV30 and TRBJ1-4): SQTIHQWPATLVQPVGSPLSLECTVEGTSNPNLYWYRQAAGRGLQLLFYSVGIGQISSEVPQNLSASRPQDRQFILSSKKLLLSDSGFYLCAWSSDSWGEKLFFGSGTQLSVL.

This clone was recorded a few times. The DNA of the CDR3 is TGTGCCAGCAGCTCCGGCCAATTGTCGGGAAACACCATATATTTT. Translating it yields CASSSGQLSGNTIYF. The gene calls are TRBV13 and TRBJ1-3; D ambiguous. CDR1 and CDR2 from the germline V gene are PRHDT and FYEKMQ (reference sequence). The CDR3 is 15 residues long. The germline V and J ends were trimmed by 4 bases and 4 bases, with 14 bases remaining between them.

The chain combines TRBV7-8 with TRBJ1-2; D unresolved. The CDR3 contains 15 residues. The V end was cut by 2 bases, the J end by 2 bases, with 12 bases between. Germline V lookup: CDR1 SGHVS, CDR2 FQNEAQ. The DNA for the CDR3 is TGTGCCAGCAGCTTATTTGGGTTTGTGAACTATGGCTACACCTTC. As protein: CASSLFGFVNYGYTF.

The chain links TRBV30 to TRBJ2-2; TRBD1 might be the D (6 bases). Trimming stripped 8 bases from V and 5 bases from J, with 21 bases between. This CDR3 contains 15 residues. Germline CDR1 and CDR2: GTSNPN and SVGIG (reference sequence). CDR3 coding DNA: TGTGCCACGGACAGAGGGTTTCGTAGGACCGGGGAGCTGTTTTTT. The encoded protein is CATDRGFRRTGELFF.

This rearrangement joins TRBV7-9 to TRBJ1-4, with 7 bases matching TRBD1. The CDR3 consists of 13 residues. From germline, CDR1 is SEHNR and CDR2 FQNEAQ (reference sequence). V lost 6 bases to trimming and J lost 8 bases; unmatched junction nucleotides: 6. CDR3 coding DNA: TGTGCCAGCAGTTACAGGGGTTACGAAAAACTGTTTTTT. This encodes CASSYRGYEKLFF.

The chain recombines TRBV4-1 with TRBJ2-3; D unresolved. The CDR3 runs 13 residues. Trimming pared 2 bases from V and 6 bases from J, leaving 9 bases between. Germline lookup yields CDR1 MGHRA and CDR2 YSYEKL. DNA of the CDR3: TGCGCCAGCAGCCAAAGCCCTACCGATACGCAGTATTTT. This sequence encodes CASSQSPTDTQYF.

For the CDR3, the DNA is TGTGCCAGCAGTGGGACGTTCACCGGGGAGCTGTTTTTT. It yields the protein CASSGTFTGELFF. The chain uses TRBV25-1 and TRBJ2-2; D unresolved. The V end was cut by 4 bases, the J end by 4 bases, with 7 bases between. The CDR3 is made up of 13 amino acids. Germline loops: CDR1 MGHDK, CDR2 SYGVNS.

The V call is TRBV30, the J call TRBJ1-4, with 11 bases fitting TRBD1. With 2 bases clipped from V and 13 bases from J, the junction kept 9 bases outside the gene matches. This CDR3 has 14 amino acids. The germline CDR1 and CDR2 sequences are GTSNPN and SVGIG (reference sequence). The CDR3 DNA reads as TGTGCCTGGAGTTCGGACAGGGGGCAATATGGACTGTTTTTT. This sequence encodes CAWSSDRGQYGLFF. The entire variable domain, with the rest obtained from reference TRBV30 and TRBJ1-4, is as follows: SQTIHQWPATLVQPVGSPLSLECTVEGTSNPNLYWYRQAAGRGLQLLFYSVGIGQISSEVPQNLSASRPQDRQFILSSKKLLLSDSGFYLCAWSSDRGQYGLFFGSGTQLSVL.

This clone has just a few counts. The chain joins TRBV25-1 to TRBJ2-1; TRBD2 agrees at 7 bases. The CDR3 totals 15 residues. CDR1 MGHDK and CDR2 SYGVNS come from the germline V gene. V lost 1 base to trimming and J lost 1 base; unmatched junction nucleotides: 1. CDR3 protein: CASSESGRSYNEQFF. The CDR3, as DNA: TGTGCCAGCAGTGAATCCGGGAGGTCCTACAATGAGCAGTTCTTC.

This chain joins TRBV29-1 and TRBJ1-6; D is perhaps TRBD1 (6 bases). CDR1 is SQVTM and CDR2 is ANQGSEA in the germline V gene. This CDR3 has 13 amino acids. Trimming shortened V by 5 bases and J by 5 bases, and 10 bases separated the two germline ends. The CDR3 nucleotides read TGCAGCGTTATACAGGGAAATAATTCACCCCTCCACTTT. It encodes CSVIQGNNSPLHF.

The V and J genes are TRBV29-1 and TRBJ2-1; 7 bases are a match to TRBD1. Losses at the gene ends were 6 bases for V and 9 bases for J; bases not matched to a gene: 5. The CDR3 totals 11 residues. CDR1 SQVTM and CDR2 ANQGSEA come from the germline V gene. Here the CDR3 reads CSVTGPGEQFF. For the CDR3, the DNA is TGCAGCGTGACAGGGCCCGGTGAGCAGTTCTTC.